This section outlines one T cell receptor (beta chain) sequence together with its context. What it binds is unknown. This sample stems from a study of cytomegalovirus exposure and HLA in healthy donors. Study-level information: A data release that came early held tens of millions of unique TCRs from HLA-typed donors. Most genotyped donors, 65% to 90% of more than 300, had Caucasian-associated genetic ancestry. Study-level points and caveats: Across HLA loci, a later analysis found differing TCR association rates, with DRB1 most and HLA-C fewest.

A multiplex PCR was run with 60 Vbeta primers and 13 Jbeta primers. The assay was immunoSEQ multiplex PCR, and TCRdb's table has in-frame clones only and misses some. The data contain roughly 240,000 clones, approximately 85% of them singletons. Sampled while nominally healthy, donors likely had unrecorded immune exposures. The germline V gene has CDR1 SGHTA and CDR2 FQGNSA. V trimming: 5 bases; J trimming: 3 bases; junction bases outside the gene matches: 7. The CDR3 has 15 amino acids. Sample: PBMCs. This TCR was recovered from a girl aged 2 to 9 in good health and CMV-seronegative. This chain links TRBV7-2 with TRBJ2-7, with TRBD2 matching 10 bases. CDR3 sequence reads: CASSPEVAGGYEQYF. The CDR3 DNA reads TGTGCCAGCAGCCCCGAGGTAGCGGGAGGCTACGAGCAGTACTTC.